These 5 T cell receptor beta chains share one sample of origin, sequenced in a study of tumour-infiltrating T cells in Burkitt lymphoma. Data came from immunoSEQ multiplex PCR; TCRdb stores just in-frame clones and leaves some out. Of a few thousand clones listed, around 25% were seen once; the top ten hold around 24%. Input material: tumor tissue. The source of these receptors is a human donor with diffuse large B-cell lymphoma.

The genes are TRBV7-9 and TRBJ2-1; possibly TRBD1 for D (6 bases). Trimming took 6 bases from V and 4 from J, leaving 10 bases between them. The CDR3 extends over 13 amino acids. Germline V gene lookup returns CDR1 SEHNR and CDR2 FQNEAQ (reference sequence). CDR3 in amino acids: CASRSGVYNEQFF. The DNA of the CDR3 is TGTGCCAGCAGGTCAGGGGTATACAATGAGCAGTTCTTC. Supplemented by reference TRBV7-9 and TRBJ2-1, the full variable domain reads DTGVSQNPRHKITKRGQNVTFRCDPISEHNRLYWYRQTLGQGPEFLTYFQNEAQLEKSRLLSDRFSAERPKGSFSTLEIQRTEQGDSAMYLCASRSGVYNEQFFGPGTRLTVL.

CDR3 sequence: CASSYLGEAFF. DNA for the CDR3: TGTGCCAGCAGTTATTTGGGGGAAGCTTTCTTT. The rearrangement joins TRBV6-5 to TRBJ1-1; D is uncertain. Trimming stripped 3 bases from V and 8 bases from J, with 7 bases between. Germline CDR1 MNHEY, CDR2 SVGAGI. The CDR3 is 11 residues long.

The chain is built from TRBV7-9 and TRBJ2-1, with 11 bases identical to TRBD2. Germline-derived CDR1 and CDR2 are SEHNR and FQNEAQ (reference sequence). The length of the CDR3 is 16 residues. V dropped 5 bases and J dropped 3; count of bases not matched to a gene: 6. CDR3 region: CASSTTSGTYYNEQFF. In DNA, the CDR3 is TGTGCCAGCAGCACGACTAGCGGGACGTACTACAATGAGCAGTTCTTC.

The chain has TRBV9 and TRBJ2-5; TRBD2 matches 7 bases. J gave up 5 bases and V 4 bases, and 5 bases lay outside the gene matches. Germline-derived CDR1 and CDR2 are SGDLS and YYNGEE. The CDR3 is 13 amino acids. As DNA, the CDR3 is TGTGCCAGCAGCCCACCGGGGGGTGAGACCCAGTACTTC. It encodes CASSPPGGETQYF.

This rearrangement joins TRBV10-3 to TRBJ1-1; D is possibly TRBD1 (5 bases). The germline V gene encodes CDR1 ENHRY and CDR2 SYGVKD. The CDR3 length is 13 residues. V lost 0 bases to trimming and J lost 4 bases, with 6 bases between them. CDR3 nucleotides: TGTGCCATCAGTGAGTCGAGGGGCACTGAAGCTTTCTTT. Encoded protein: CAISESRGTEAFF.